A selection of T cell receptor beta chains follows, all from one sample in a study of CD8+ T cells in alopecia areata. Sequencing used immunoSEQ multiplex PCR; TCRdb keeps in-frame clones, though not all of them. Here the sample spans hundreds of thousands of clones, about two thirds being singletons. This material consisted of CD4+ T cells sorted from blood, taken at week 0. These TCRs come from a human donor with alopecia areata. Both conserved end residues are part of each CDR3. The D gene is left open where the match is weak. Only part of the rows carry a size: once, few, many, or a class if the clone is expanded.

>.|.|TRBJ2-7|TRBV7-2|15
CASSRPRDGSYEQYF
TGTGCCAGCAGCCGCCCCCGGGACGGCTCCTACGAGCAGTACTTC
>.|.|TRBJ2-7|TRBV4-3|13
CASSQWAEAEQYF
TGCGCCAGCAGCCAATGGGCAGAGGCCGAGCAGTACTTC
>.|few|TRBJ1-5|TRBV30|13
CAWNQVVNQPQHF
TGTGCCTGGAATCAGGTAGTCAATCAGCCCCAGCATTTT
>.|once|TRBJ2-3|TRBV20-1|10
CSAPGDTQYF
TGCAGTGCCCCAGGGGATACGCAGTATTTT
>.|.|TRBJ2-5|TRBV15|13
CATSPGVQETQYF
TGTGCCACCAGCCCAGGGGTCCAAGAGACCCAGTACTTC
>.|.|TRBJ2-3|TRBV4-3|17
CASSQQDTSGTADTQYF
TGCGCCAGCAGCCAGCAAGATACGTCCGGCACGGCAGATACGCAGTATTTT
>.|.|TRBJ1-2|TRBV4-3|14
CASSQRGFGYGYTF
TGCGCCAGCAGCCAACGGGGGTTCGGCTATGGCTACACCTTC
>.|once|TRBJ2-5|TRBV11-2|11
CASSPTGTQYF
TGTGCCAGCAGCCCGACGGGGACCCAGTACTTC
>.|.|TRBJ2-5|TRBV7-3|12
CASSFTGETQYF
TGTGCCAGCAGTTTCACCGGGGAGACCCAGTACTTC
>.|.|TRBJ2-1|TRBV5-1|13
CASSHGTAGEQFF
TGCGCCAGCAGCCACGGGACCGCGGGGGAGCAGTTCTTC
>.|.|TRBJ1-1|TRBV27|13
CASSSTGRTEAFF
TGTGCCAGCAGTTCCACAGGACGCACTGAAGCTTTCTTT
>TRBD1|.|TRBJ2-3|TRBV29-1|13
CSVGGTGTDTQYF
TGCAGCGTCGGAGGGACAGGGACAGATACGCAGTATTTT
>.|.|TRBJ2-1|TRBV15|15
CATSRDYSGNNEQFF
TGTGCCACCAGCAGAGACTATTCGGGGAACAATGAGCAGTTCTTC
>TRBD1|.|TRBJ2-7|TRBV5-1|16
CASRSGDGTGLYEQYF
TGCGCCAGCAGATCCGGAGATGGGACAGGGCTCTACGAGCAGTACTTC
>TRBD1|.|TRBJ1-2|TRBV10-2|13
CASSSTGGASYTF
TGCGCCAGCAGCTCAACAGGGGGCGCGAGCTACACCTTC
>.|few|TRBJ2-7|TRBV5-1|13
CASRGQVSYEQYF
TGCGCCAGCAGGGGCCAGGTCTCCTACGAGCAGTACTTC
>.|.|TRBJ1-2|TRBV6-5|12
CASRILGGGYTF
TGTGCCAGCAGAATCCTCGGGGGGGGCTACACCTTC
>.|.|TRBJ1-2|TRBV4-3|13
CASSQGETYGYTF
TGCGCCAGCAGCCAAGGGGAAACGTATGGCTACACCTTC
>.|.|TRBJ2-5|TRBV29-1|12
CSVVGIQETQYF
TGCAGCGTTGTGGGAATACAAGAGACCCAGTACTTC
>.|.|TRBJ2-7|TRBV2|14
CASSENMGSYEQYF
TGTGCCAGCAGTGAAAACATGGGCAGCTACGAGCAGTACTTC
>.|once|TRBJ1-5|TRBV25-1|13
CASSAIFGQPQHF
TGTGCCAGCTCGGCCATTTTTGGGCAGCCCCAGCATTTT
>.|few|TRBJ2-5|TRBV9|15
CASSVGNSVMETQYF
TGTGCCAGCAGCGTAGGCAACAGTGTGATGGAGACCCAGTACTTC
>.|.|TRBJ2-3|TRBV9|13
CASSAIAADTQYF
TGTGCCAGCAGCGCCATAGCGGCGGATACGCAGTATTTT
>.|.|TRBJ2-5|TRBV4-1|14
CASSRSGDQETQYF
TGCGCCAGCAGCCGTTCAGGCGATCAAGAGACCCAGTACTTC
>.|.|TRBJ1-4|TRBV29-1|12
CSAGGANEKLFF
TGCAGCGCAGGCGGGGCTAATGAAAAACTGTTTTTT
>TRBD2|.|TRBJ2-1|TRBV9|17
CASSVALLAGGPNEQFF
TGTGCCAGCAGCGTAGCCCTGTTAGCGGGGGGGCCTAATGAGCAGTTCTTC
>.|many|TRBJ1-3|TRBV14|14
CASSQAGRGNTIYF
TGTGCCAGCAGCCAAGCAGGCCGCGGAAACACCATATATTTT
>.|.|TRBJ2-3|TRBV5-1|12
CASSPTLDTQYF
TGCGCCAGCAGCCCGACCTTGGATACGCAGTATTTT
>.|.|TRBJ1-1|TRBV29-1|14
CSGQTGGGYTEAFF
TGCAGCGGCCAGACAGGAGGCGGCTACACTGAAGCTTTCTTT
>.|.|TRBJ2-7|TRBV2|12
CASSERDYEQYF
TGTGCCAGCAGTGAAAGGGACTACGAGCAGTACTTC
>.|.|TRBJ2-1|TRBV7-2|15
CASSLGPSTYNEQFF
TGTGCCAGCAGCTTAGGGCCGAGTACCTACAATGAGCAGTTCTTC
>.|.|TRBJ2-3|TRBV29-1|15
CSVDTPTASTDTQYF
TGCAGCGTTGATACCCCGACAGCTAGCACAGATACGCAGTATTTT
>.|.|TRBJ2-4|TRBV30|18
CAWSVLPGAGTHLSIQYF
TGTGCCTGGAGTGTACTGCCGGGGGCAGGAACGCACTTAAGCATTCAGTACTTC
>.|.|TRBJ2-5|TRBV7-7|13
CASSFGFQETQYF
TGTGCTAGCAGCTTTGGATTCCAAGAGACCCAGTACTTC
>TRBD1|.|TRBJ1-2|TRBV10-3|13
CAITVRTGEGYTF
TGTGCCATCACAGTACGCACAGGGGAGGGCTACACCTTC
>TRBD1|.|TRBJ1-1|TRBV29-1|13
CSAATDRVSEAFF
TGCAGCGCCGCGACGGACAGGGTCTCTGAAGCTTTCTTT
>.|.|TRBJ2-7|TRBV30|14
CAWSVWDSFGEQYF
TGTGCCTGGAGTGTTTGGGACTCCTTCGGGGAGCAGTACTTC
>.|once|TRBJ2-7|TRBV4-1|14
CASSPLGRSYEQYF
TGCGCCAGCAGCCCCCTGGGCCGCTCCTACGAGCAGTACTTC
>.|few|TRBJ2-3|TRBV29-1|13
CTADGYRTDTQYF
TGCACCGCCGACGGCTATCGCACAGATACGCAGTATTTT
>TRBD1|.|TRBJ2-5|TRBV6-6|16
CASSYSRDSHQETQYF
TGTGCCAGCAGTTACTCGAGGGACAGCCACCAAGAGACCCAGTACTTC
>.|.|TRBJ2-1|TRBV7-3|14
CASSLNFGQNEQFF
TGTGCCAGCAGCTTAAACTTTGGACAGAATGAGCAGTTCTTC
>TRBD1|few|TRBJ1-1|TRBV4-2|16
CASNRWSTGGGTEAFF
TGTGCCAGCAACCGTTGGAGCACAGGGGGCGGGACTGAAGCTTTCTTT
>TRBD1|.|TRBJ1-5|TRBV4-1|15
CASSLSRTGLQPQHF
TGCGCCAGCAGCCTGAGCCGGACAGGGCTTCAGCCCCAGCATTTT
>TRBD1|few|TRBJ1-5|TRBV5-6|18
CASSSGQGRLSGNQPQHF
TGTGCCAGCAGTTCGGGACAGGGGAGGTTATCGGGCAATCAGCCCCAGCATTTT
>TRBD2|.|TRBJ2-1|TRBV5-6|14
CASSGGSLMDEQFF
TGTGCCAGCAGCGGCGGGAGTCTAATGGATGAGCAGTTCTTC
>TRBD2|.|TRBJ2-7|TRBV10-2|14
CASRPSGGTYEQYF
TGCGCCAGCAGACCTAGCGGGGGTACCTACGAGCAGTACTTC
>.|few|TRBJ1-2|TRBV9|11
CASSAGWSYTF
TGTGCCAGCAGCGCCGGGTGGAGCTACACCTTC
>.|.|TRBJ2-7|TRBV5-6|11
CKEGGSYEQYF
TGTAAGGAGGGAGGATCCTACGAGCAGTACTTC
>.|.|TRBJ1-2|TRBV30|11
CANGGNYGYTF
TGTGCCAACGGGGGAAACTATGGCTACACCTTC
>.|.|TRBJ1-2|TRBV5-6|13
CASSFRTGNGYTF
TGTGCCAGCAGCTTCCGAACAGGGAACGGCTACACCTTC
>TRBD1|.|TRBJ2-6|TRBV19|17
CASRVRTGLSGANVLTF
TGTGCCAGTAGGGTTCGGACAGGGCTGTCTGGGGCCAACGTCCTGACTTTC
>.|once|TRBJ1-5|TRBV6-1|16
CASSAPAVISNQPQHF
TGTGCCAGCAGTGCCCCGGCGGTTATTAGCAATCAGCCCCAGCATTTT
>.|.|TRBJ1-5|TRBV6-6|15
CASTLAQGSNQPQHF
TGTGCCAGCACCCTCGCACAGGGAAGCAATCAGCCCCAGCATTTT
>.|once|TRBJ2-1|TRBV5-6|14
CASSMLGPYNEQFF
TGTGCCAGCAGCATGCTGGGGCCATACAATGAGCAGTTCTTC
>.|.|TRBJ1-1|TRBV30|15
CAWRWARVGGTEAFF
TGTGCCTGGAGGTGGGCGAGGGTAGGCGGCACTGAAGCTTTCTTT
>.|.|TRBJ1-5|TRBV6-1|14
CASSSQPGNQPQHF
TGTGCCAGCAGTTCCCAGCCTGGCAATCAGCCCCAGCATTTT
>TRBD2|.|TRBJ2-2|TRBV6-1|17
CASSERGGLERAGELFF
TGTGCCAGCAGTGAACGCGGAGGACTAGAGCGGGCCGGGGAGCTGTTTTTT